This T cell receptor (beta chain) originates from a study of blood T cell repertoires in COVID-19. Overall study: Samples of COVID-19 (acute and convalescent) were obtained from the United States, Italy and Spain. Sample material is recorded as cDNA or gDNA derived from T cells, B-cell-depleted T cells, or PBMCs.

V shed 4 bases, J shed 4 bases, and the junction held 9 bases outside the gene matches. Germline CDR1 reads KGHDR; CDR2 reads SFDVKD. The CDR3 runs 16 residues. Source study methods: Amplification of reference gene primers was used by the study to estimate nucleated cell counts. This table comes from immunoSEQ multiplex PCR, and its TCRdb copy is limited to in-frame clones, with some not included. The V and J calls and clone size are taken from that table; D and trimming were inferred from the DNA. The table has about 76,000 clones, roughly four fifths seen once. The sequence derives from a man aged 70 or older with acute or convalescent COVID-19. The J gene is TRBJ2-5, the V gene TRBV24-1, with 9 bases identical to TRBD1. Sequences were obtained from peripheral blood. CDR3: CATSEGQGFKGETQYF. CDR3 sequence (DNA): TGTGCCACCAGTGAGGGACAGGGATTCAAGGGAGAGACCCAGTACTTC.